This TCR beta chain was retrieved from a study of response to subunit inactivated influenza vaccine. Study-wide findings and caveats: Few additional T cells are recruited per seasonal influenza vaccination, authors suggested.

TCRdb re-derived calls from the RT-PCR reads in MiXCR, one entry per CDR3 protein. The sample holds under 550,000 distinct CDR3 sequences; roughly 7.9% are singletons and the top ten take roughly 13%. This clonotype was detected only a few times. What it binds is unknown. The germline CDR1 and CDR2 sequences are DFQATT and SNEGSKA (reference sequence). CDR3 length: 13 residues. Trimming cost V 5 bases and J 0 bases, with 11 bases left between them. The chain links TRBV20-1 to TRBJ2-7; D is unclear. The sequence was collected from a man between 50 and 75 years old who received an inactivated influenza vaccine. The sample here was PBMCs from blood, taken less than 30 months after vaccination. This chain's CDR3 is CSAADISSYEQYF. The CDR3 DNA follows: TGCAGTGCTGCAGATATAAGCTCCTACGAGCAGTACTTC.